This record concerns one T cell receptor (beta chain) sequence. Investigators amplified TCR beta CDR3 regions from RNA transcripts. After a first-round RT-PCR with HTBI primers, a second-round multiplex PCR was run. One entry per CDR3 protein results from TCRdb running MiXCR on the multiplex PCR reads. The sample lists more than 550,000 distinct CDR3 sequences, 35% to 45% seen once, with 3% to 4% in the top ten. The data derive from a study of Graves' ophthalmopathy and Graves' hyperthyroidism. CDR1 SGDLS and CDR2 YYNGEE come from the germline V gene. V was clipped by 0 bases and J by 4 bases, with 10 bases between them. The CDR3 sequence is 14 residues long.

The material sequenced was peripheral blood. The J gene is TRBJ2-5, the V gene TRBV9; D is uncertain. This TCR was recovered from an adult man with Graves' ophthalmopathy. The CDR3 region is CASSVATGVETQYF. The CDR3 coding sequence is TGTGCCAGCAGCGTAGCTACTGGGGTAGAGACCCAGTACTTC.